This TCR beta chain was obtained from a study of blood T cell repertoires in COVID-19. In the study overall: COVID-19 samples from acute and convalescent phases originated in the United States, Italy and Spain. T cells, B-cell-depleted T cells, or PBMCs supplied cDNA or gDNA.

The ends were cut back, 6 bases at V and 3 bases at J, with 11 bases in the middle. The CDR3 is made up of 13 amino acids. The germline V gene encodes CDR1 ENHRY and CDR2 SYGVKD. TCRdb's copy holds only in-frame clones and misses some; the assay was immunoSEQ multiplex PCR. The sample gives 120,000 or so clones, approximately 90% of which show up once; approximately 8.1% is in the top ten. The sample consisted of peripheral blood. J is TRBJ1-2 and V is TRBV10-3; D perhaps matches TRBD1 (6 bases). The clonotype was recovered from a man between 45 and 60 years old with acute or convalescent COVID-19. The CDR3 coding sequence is TGTGCCATCAGCAAACAGGGAGACTATGGCTACACCTTC. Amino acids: CAISKQGDYGYTF.